A selection of T cell receptor beta chains follows, all from one sample in a study of shared clonotypes between healthy human individuals. Assay used: immunoSEQ multiplex PCR; TCRdb lists only in-frame clones, some missing. The sample holds over a million clones, roughly 98% seen once. Sequenced sample: naive CD4+ T cells sorted from blood. These receptors were collected from a young man in good health. CDR3s include the opening cysteine and the closing phenylalanine or tryptophan. Each record gives: J gene, clone size, V gene, CDR3 length, D gene, CDR3 protein, CDR3 DNA. D genes are given only for firm matches. Rows may omit the clone size; those that give it use once, few, many or a size class.

J gene: TRBJ2-7
clone size: NA
V gene: TRBV28
CDR3 length: 13
D gene: TRBD1
CDR3 protein: CASSPGQSYEQYF
CDR3 DNA: TGTGCCAGCAGCCCGGGACAGTCCTACGAGCAGTACTTC

J gene: TRBJ2-1
clone size: NA
V gene: TRBV21-1
CDR3 length: 19
D gene: NA
CDR3 protein: CASSKAQDRALYSYNEQFF
CDR3 DNA: TGTGCCAGCAGCAAAGCCCAGGACAGGGCCCTCTACTCCTACAATGAGCAGTTCTTC

J gene: TRBJ1-1
clone size: once
V gene: TRBV6-1
CDR3 length: 12
D gene: NA
CDR3 protein: CASSDQDPEAFF
CDR3 DNA: TGTGCCAGCAGCGATCAGGACCCTGAAGCTTTCTTT

J gene: TRBJ2-2
clone size: NA
V gene: TRBV9
CDR3 length: 16
D gene: NA
CDR3 protein: CASSPRSSTPTGELFF
CDR3 DNA: TGTGCCAGCAGCCCCCGATCGTCGACCCCCACCGGGGAGCTGTTTTTT

J gene: TRBJ2-7
clone size: NA
V gene: TRBV5-1
CDR3 length: 13
D gene: TRBD1
CDR3 protein: CASSTGTGGEQYF
CDR3 DNA: TGCGCCAGCAGCACCGGGACAGGGGGCGAGCAGTACTTC

J gene: TRBJ2-3
clone size: once
V gene: TRBV5-6
CDR3 length: 14
D gene: NA
CDR3 protein: CASSLTASTDTQYF
CDR3 DNA: TGTGCCAGCAGCTTGACAGCTAGCACAGATACGCAGTATTTT

J gene: TRBJ2-7
clone size: NA
V gene: TRBV7-3
CDR3 length: 14
D gene: TRBD1
CDR3 protein: CASSPGTGLDEQYF
CDR3 DNA: TGTGCCAGCAGCCCCGGGACAGGTCTAGACGAGCAGTACTTC

J gene: TRBJ2-3
clone size: NA
V gene: TRBV7-2
CDR3 length: 15
D gene: NA
CDR3 protein: CASSLSPGSTDTQYF
CDR3 DNA: TGTGCCAGCAGCTTATCCCCAGGGAGCACAGATACGCAGTATTTT

J gene: TRBJ2-1
clone size: NA
V gene: TRBV27
CDR3 length: 16
D gene: TRBD2
CDR3 protein: CASSFRAGAAYNEQFF
CDR3 DNA: TGTGCCAGCAGTTTTCGAGCGGGAGCCGCCTACAATGAGCAGTTCTTC

J gene: TRBJ1-1
clone size: once
V gene: TRBV28
CDR3 length: 15
D gene: TRBD1
CDR3 protein: CASSLRLTGPTEAFF
CDR3 DNA: TGTGCCAGCAGCCTAAGACTGACAGGGCCCACTGAAGCTTTCTTT

J gene: TRBJ1-1
clone size: NA
V gene: TRBV7-3
CDR3 length: 13
D gene: TRBD1
CDR3 protein: CASSQGQNTEAFF
CDR3 DNA: TGTGCCAGCTCACAGGGGCAGAACACTGAAGCTTTCTTT

J gene: TRBJ1-1
clone size: NA
V gene: TRBV7-9
CDR3 length: 15
D gene: NA
CDR3 protein: CASSLGHPPATEAFF
CDR3 DNA: TGTGCCAGCAGCTTAGGACACCCCCCCGCCACTGAAGCTTTCTTT

J gene: TRBJ2-7
clone size: once
V gene: TRBV18
CDR3 length: 12
D gene: NA
CDR3 protein: CASSPQPYEQYF
CDR3 DNA: TGTGCCAGCTCACCCCAGCCCTACGAGCAGTACTTC